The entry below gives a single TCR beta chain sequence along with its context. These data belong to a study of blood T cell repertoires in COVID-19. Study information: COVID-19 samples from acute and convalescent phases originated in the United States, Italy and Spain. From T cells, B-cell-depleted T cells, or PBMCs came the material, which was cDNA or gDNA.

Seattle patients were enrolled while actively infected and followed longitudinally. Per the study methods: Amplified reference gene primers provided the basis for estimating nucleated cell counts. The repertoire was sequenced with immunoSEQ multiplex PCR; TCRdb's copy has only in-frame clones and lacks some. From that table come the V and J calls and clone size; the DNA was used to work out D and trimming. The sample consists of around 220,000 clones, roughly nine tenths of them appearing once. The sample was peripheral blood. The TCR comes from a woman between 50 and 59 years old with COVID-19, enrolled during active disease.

The CDR3 here is CASGSGETYNEQFF. DNA for the CDR3: TGTGCTAGTGGCTCAGGGGAAACCTACAATGAGCAGTTCTTC. This chain links TRBV12-5 with TRBJ2-1; possible D gene TRBD1, 6 bases. Germline V gene sequence: CDR1 LGHNT, CDR2 FRNRAP. The length of the CDR3 is 14 residues. V was clipped by 6 bases and J by 2 bases, with 11 bases between them.